One and the same sample provided the 9 T cell receptor delta chains below, sequenced in a study of Vδ1+ human thymocytes. Regarding the study as a whole: Thymic TRG and TRD repertoires appeared highly polyclonal, with Gaussian CDR3 length distributions.

The template was reverse-transcribed extracted RNA. CDR3 amplicons came from multiplex PCR with pooled V-gene forward and constant-region reverse primers. TCRdb re-called the multiplex PCR reads through CATT. The repertoire holds 54,000 or so delta-chain clones, with less than 20% as singletons. These receptors lack a known antigen. Input material: Vdelta1+ gamma-delta thymocytes from the thymus. As to subset: FACS-sorted CD3+ TCRalphabeta- TCRVdelta1+ TCRVdelta2- thymocytes. The receptors here all came from a boy younger than two who had congenital heart surgery.

This chain connects TRDV1 to TRDJ1; 11 nucleotides line up with TRDD3. J lost 3 bases, V lost 5 bases, and 11 bases had no gene match. Germline assignment: CDR1 TSWWSYY and CDR2 QGS. The CDR3 contains 17 residues. The CDR3 loop is CALGNCTGGYLPDKLIF. The CDR3 region has the DNA TGTGCTCTTGGGAATTGTACTGGGGGATATTTGCCCGATAAACTCATCTTT.

The chain has TRDV1 and TRDJ1, with 8 bases identical to TRDD3. V shed 4 bases and J 6 bases; nucleotides not matched to a gene: 19. The V gene's germline CDR1 is TSWWSYY and CDR2 QGS. The CDR3 contains 18 residues. The chain's CDR3 is CALGARLTGGLLRHKLIF. CDR3 coding DNA: TGTGCTCTTGGGGCCCGTCTCACTGGGGGTTTGCTTCGCCATAAACTCATCTTT.

This clone came up a few times. V and J are TRDV1 and TRDJ1; 10 nucleotides match TRDD3. CDR1 is TSWWSYY and CDR2 is QGS in the germline V gene. CDR3 length: 22 residues. The trim removed 2 bases at V and 0 bases at J, leaving 21 bases unmatched. CDR3 protein: CALGEVLPYWGIHYHYTDKLIF. The CDR3 coding sequence is TGTGCTCTTGGGGAAGTATTGCCGTACTGGGGGATCCATTACCACTACACCGATAAACTCATCTTT.

Of note for this clone: Relative to the germline gene, one junction end is altered; a read error may explain this. The chain carries TRDV1 and TRDJ1; 9 nucleotides align to TRDD3. Germline CDR1 and CDR2: TSWWSYY and QGS. This CDR3 contains 17 residues. CDR3 nucleotide sequence: TGTGCTCTTGGGGAACACCCGTACTGGGGGAACACCGATAAACTCATCTTC. This encodes CALGEHPYWGNTDKLIF.

This clone has more than one count but fewer than ten. The chain recombines TRDV1 with TRDJ1, with TRDD3 identical over 12 bases. V was clipped by 6 bases and J by 2 bases; unmatched bases: 16. CDR1 TSWWSYY and CDR2 QGS come from the germline V gene. This CDR3 region has 19 residues. The DNA of the CDR3 is TGTGCTCTTGGTGCTTGGGAACATTTACTGGGGGATACAACCGATAAACTCATCTTT. It codes for CALGAWEHLLGDTTDKLIF.

This sequence joins TRDV1 and TRDJ1, with D perhaps matching TRDD2 (6 bases). V was clipped by 2 bases and J by 0 bases, with 19 bases between them. Germline V lookup: CDR1 TSWWSYY, CDR2 QGS. The CDR3 is 18 amino acids. This CDR3 is CALGESPFPILYTDKLIF. CDR3 nucleotide sequence: TGTGCTCTTGGGGAATCACCCTTCCCTATACTCTACACCGATAAACTCATCTTT.

V usage is TRDV1 and J usage is TRDJ1, with TRDD3 identical over 7 bases. The V and J ends lost 0 bases and 0 bases, in that order; junction bases with no gene match: 13. There are 19 residues in the CDR3. Germline V lookup: CDR1 TSWWSYY, CDR2 QGS. DNA for the CDR3: TGTGCTCTTGGGGAACTCCTACCTGGGGGTACTCAGTACACCGATAAACTCATCTTT. It specifies CALGELLPGGTQYTDKLIF.

The chain uses TRDV1 and TRDJ1; 10 nucleotides align to TRDD3. This CDR3 comprises 21 residues. J was trimmed by 3 bases and V by 1 base; bases with no gene match: 20. Germline values: CDR1 TSWWSYY, CDR2 QGS. The CDR3 here is CALGERLIPKHTGGSPDKLIF. CDR3 bases: TGTGCTCTTGGGGAACGATTGATTCCTAAACATACTGGGGGATCCCCCGATAAACTCATCTTT.

This rearrangement joins TRDV1 to TRDJ1; D is possibly TRDD2 (8 bases). The CDR3 is 19 amino acids. Germline V gives CDR1 TSWWSYY, CDR2 QGS. Trimming stripped 7 bases from V and 0 bases from J, with 27 bases between. The CDR3 DNA sequence: TGTGCTCTTGAGCTTCCTACCGCACTGGGGAGGCCCTACACCGATAAACTCATCTTT. It codes for CALELPTALGRPYTDKLIF.